This TCR beta chain comes out of a study of shared clonotypes between healthy human individuals (dated by TCRdb to 2019 to 2021). Broadly, across the study: The cohort comprised two women and a few men aged 18 to 49 years. Leukapheresis yielded between about 0.94 and 8.9 billion PBMCs per donor. To increase sequencing depth and limit assay-specific biases, different laboratories used diverse techniques to prepare libraries and sequence TCR repertoires. The study deeply sequenced blood TCR repertoires of about 5 healthy adults to estimate repertoire size and the extent of clonotype sharing between individuals. For each donor, CD4 naive and CD4 memory were each run on three plates, CD8 naive on two plates, and CD8 memory on one plate. What the study reported, not specific to this receptor: Pairwise subsampling led to the expectation that sequencing depth would affect the degree of clonotype sharing among donors. Estimated clonotype richness was generally larger for naive than for memory subsets. Because the study included a small number of donors, the genetic and exposure-history diversity represented was limited. About 5% of naive CD4, approximately 3.7% of naive CD8, 2.3% of memory CD4, and more than 0.35% of memory CD8 clonotypes were shared across several donors. Incomplete sequencing was indicated by rarefaction of sorted-subset datasets, despite the large sequencing depth. Clonotypes shared by all four sorted-subset donors showed higher generation probabilities than non-shared clonotypes. Sampling was restricted to blood, and TCR repertoires in tissue are likely to differ from TCR repertoires in blood.

Worth noting for this clone: The antigen it recognizes is unknown. No quality values exist for individual bases; no much larger clone is one base distant. Other DNA sequences from this sample encode an identical CDR3 as well.

The donors were healthy, HIV-negative adults who had no recently reported acute infections or vaccinations. Every donor was a Caucasian adult living in Nashville, Tennessee, USA. CD4+ T cells were enriched by magnetic negative selection; naive cells were then positively selected on CD45RA, and the negative fraction formed the memory subset. Blood was obtained by leukapheresis, after which PBMCs were separated by Ficoll-Histopaque density gradient centrifugation and cryopreserved in liquid nitrogen vapor phase. Purity and quantity of every magnetically sorted T cell population were checked by analytical flow cytometry. Genomic DNA was isolated from every sorted fraction and measured by UV absorbance on a Nanodrop 2000c. After removal of 7 bases from V and 4 bases from J, the junction retains 0 bases not matched to a gene. Counted from cysteine to phenylalanine, this CDR3 has 11 amino acids. The sequence is cut down to CDR3 DNA, 33 bases in frame from base 1. According to the germline V gene, CDR1 reads SGDLS and CDR2 reads YYNGEE.

TCR CDR3 regions were amplified from genomic DNA by multiplex PCR using the deep immunoSEQ assay. Extracted genomic DNA from each cell subset was distributed evenly across all wells of several immunoSEQ 96-well plates, and each plate was treated as a replicate. For sorted subsets, about 220 ng of genomic DNA, equivalent to tens of thousands of T cell genomes, went into each replicate PCR. The purified libraries were quantified using a Qubit 3.0 fluorometer, sized with a Bioanalyzer 2100, and then quantified again using the KAPA Library Quantification kit. Each immunoSEQ 96-well plate was sequenced on its own single-read 150-cycle Illumina NextSeq 550 flow cell. On the authors' methods: Because the immunoSEQ output included only junctional sequences and no quality scores, the filtering could not be the same as the filtering used for full-length reads. To assign V/J genes and CDR3, sequences were annotated using PyIR, a Python wrapper for IgBLAST v1.9, with IMGT germline references. Reads were filtered out if the reads had weak V/J assignments (E-value above 1e-6), no CDR3, stop codons, out-of-frame junctions, or ambiguous translated residues. V3J clonotypes were defined as sequences sharing the same inferred V gene, J gene, and CDR3 amino acid sequence. The percentage overlap between two repertoires was calculated by dividing the number of shared unique clonotypes by the size of the smaller repertoire. Three approaches were used to assess repertoire richness: RTK rarefaction, the Chao1 estimator, and Recon v2.1 estimates of unobserved clonotypes. For all TCRbeta clonotypes obtained by the gDNA method from a few donors, generation probabilities were computed with OLGA. In its TCRdb copy, this immuneACCESS table keeps in-frame sequences only and misses some clones. Where compared with another copy, unresolved V genes explain less than half of these, and the others have no known cause. That table supplies the V and J calls and clone size; D and trimming were determined from the DNA. Here the sample has some 2,000,000 clones; about 94% occur a single time. In total, the top ten clones hold over 0.1% of the sample.

The chain is assembled from TRBV9 and TRBJ2-7, and TRBD1 aligns with 9 junction nucleotides. This receptor was identified in a man aged 18 to 30 in good health. The specimen was naive CD4+ T cells sorted from blood. The sample's cell subset or site label, decoded: CD45RA+ positively selected. DNA sequence: TGTGCCAGCGGACAGGGGTACGAGCAGTACTTC. This sequence encodes CASGQGYEQYF.